This T cell receptor beta chain was captured by sequencing in a study of tumor and adjacent non-tumor tissue in lung cancer. Overall study: The cohort had about 12 adenocarcinoma, a couple of squamous cell and 1 small cell patients.

The template was RNA from unsorted bulk tissue. Between August and November 2014, newly diagnosed, chemotherapy-naive lung cancer patients underwent thoracic surgery in China. Three rounds of nested PCR, following a modified ARM-PCR protocol, produced the TCRbeta library. TCRdb called the multiplex PCR reads again in MiXCR, with one record for every CDR3 protein. The sample shows about 82,000 distinct CDR3 sequences, around 77% of them seen only once. Germline V CDR1 and CDR2: MNHNS, SASEGT. This CDR3 has 12 amino acids. About this clonotype: The germline gene is not matched at one end of the junction; a read error may be the cause.

Sequencing used lung tumor tissue. This sequence joins TRBV6-1 and TRBJ2-1; tentatively, D is TRBD2 (5 bases). The sequence came from a woman between 45 and 60 years old with non-small cell lung cancer. In nucleotides, the CDR3 is TGTGCCAGCAGTGATTGGAGGAATGAGCAGTCCTTC. Residues: CASSDWRNEQSF.